The T cell receptor beta chain under discussion was sequenced for a study of shared clonotypes between healthy human individuals. Findings of the study overall: Measured sharing among donors was expected to vary with sequencing depth. Genetic and exposure-history diversity was limited by the small donor number.

Donors were Caucasian adults residing in Nashville, Tennessee, USA. Trimming shortened V by 5 bases and J by 2 bases, and 9 bases separated the two germline ends. The CDR3 loop spans 13 amino acids. CDR1 is SGHAT, CDR2 FQNNGV, per germline. As for this clone: Its antigen is currently unknown.

The assay was immunoSEQ multiplex PCR, and TCRdb's table has in-frame clones only and misses some. The repertoire has a few million clones, about 90% of them found once; the top ten carry 0.37%. J is TRBJ2-5 and V is TRBV11-2, with D possibly matching TRBD1 (6 bases). This receptor was identified in a man between 18 and 35 years old in good health. Some clones in this sample may be carry-over from other donors' samples. Sequencing was carried out using naive CD4+ T cells from PBMCs. The subset: CD45RA+ positively selected. The CDR3 bases are TGTGCCAGCAGCAGGGACATTCAAGAGACCCAGTACTTC. This sequence encodes CASSRDIQETQYF.